The 10 T cell receptor beta chains listed next were all sequenced from one sample in a study of early T cells in non-severe SARS-CoV-2 infection. TCRdb re-analysed the 5' RACE reads in MiXCR, keeping a single row per CDR3 protein. This sample carries about 52,000 distinct CDR3 sequences, approximately 8% of them seen once, and the ten largest clones take 8.5% to 10%. Sample: whole blood. These receptors were collected from an adult who was a healthcare worker with PCR-confirmed SARS-CoV-2 infection or an uninfected control (not recorded which).

This clonotype was recorded many times. The genes are TRBV20-1 and TRBJ1-1; 7 bases match TRBD1. V lost 2 bases and J lost 1; bases outside the gene matches: 4. The CDR3 length is 14 residues. CDR1 and CDR2 (germline): DFQATT, SNEGSKA (reference sequence). The CDR3 DNA is TGCAGTGCTAGAAAGGGACAGCGGAACACTGAAGCTTTCTTT. As protein: CSARKGQRNTEAFF.

The chain has TRBV9 and TRBJ2-7; D is undetermined. CDR1 SGDLS and CDR2 YYNGEE come from the germline V gene. The CDR3 runs to 15 residues. Trimming stripped 0 bases from V and 0 bases from J, with 10 bases between. The CDR3 DNA reads as TGTGCCAGCAGCGTAGGCGCCCTTAGCTCCTACGAGCAGTACTTC. This gives the protein CASSVGALSSYEQYF.

The chain carries TRBV9 and TRBJ2-7; D is uncertain. Deletions cut 2 bases from V and 0 bases from J, with 9 bases between. The CDR3 runs to 14 residues. Germline CDR1 is SGDLS and CDR2 is YYNGEE. CDR3 DNA: TGTGCCAGCAGCGTCGACATCCGCTCCTACGAGCAGTACTTC. It specifies CASSVDIRSYEQYF.

This clonotype has more than one count but fewer than ten. The gene calls are TRBV12-3 or TRBV12-4 and TRBJ1-2, with a tentative D call TRBD1 (6 bases). This CDR3 comprises 16 residues. Between the trimmed V and J ends, which lost 1 base and 5 bases, there was a span of 17 bases. The CDR3 DNA is TGTGCCAGCAGTTTAGGGCGGGGGGCGCGACGGTATGGCTACACCTTC. This translates into CASSLGRGARRYGYTF.

The chain joins TRBV16 to TRBJ1-2; D gene uncertain. The CDR3 runs 15 residues. The V gene lost 1 base and the J gene lost 4 bases, with 13 bases spanning the gap. The germline V gene has CDR1 KGHSY and CDR2 FQNENV. The CDR3 region is CASSQFEPVAYGYTF. The CDR3 nucleotides read TGTGCCAGCAGCCAATTCGAGCCTGTGGCCTATGGCTACACCTTC.

The chain uses TRBV6-6 and TRBJ2-3; D possibly corresponds to TRBD1 (5 bases). Germline loops: CDR1 MNHNY, CDR2 SVGAGI (reference sequence). Trimming left V 2 bases short and J 6 bases short, with 9 bases between. The CDR3 has 13 amino acids. The CDR3 nucleotides read TGTGCCAGCAGTTACGGCAGGGATGATACGCAGTATTTT. Translation gives CASSYGRDDTQYF.

The table lists this clonotype with many counts. The chain employs TRBV13 and TRBJ1-3, with D possibly TRBD1 on 5 matching bases. Per germline, CDR1 PRHDT and CDR2 FYEKMQ (reference sequence). V was cut by 0 bases and J by 2 bases, with 14 bases left in between. This CDR3 has 17 amino acids. The CDR3 nucleotides are TGTGCCAGCAGCTTAGGCAAGCGGGGCCGCACTGGAAACACCATATATTTT. It translates to CASSLGKRGRTGNTIYF.

This clonotype was seen more than once but under ten times. J is TRBJ1-2 and V is TRBV6-4; D is ambiguous. The CDR3 is made up of 14 amino acids. Germline CDR1 is MRHNA and CDR2 is SNTAGT. Trimming left V 2 bases short and J 4 bases short, with 11 bases between. DNA for the CDR3: TGTGCCAGCAGTGACGGGGAGGGCAGCTATGGCTACACCTTC. Amino acids: CASSDGEGSYGYTF.

The chain has TRBV19 and TRBJ2-1, with a possible D match to TRBD1 (5 bases). Trimming shortened V by 3 bases and J by 8 bases, and 17 bases separated the two germline ends. This CDR3 has 15 residues. Germline values: CDR1 LNHDA, CDR2 SQIVND (reference sequence). The CDR3 DNA reads as TGTGCCAGTAGTATCTCAGGGATAAGGCACGATGAGCAGTTCTTC. This translates into CASSISGIRHDEQFF.

This chain joins TRBV21-1 and TRBJ2-1; TRBD1, the table's D call, lacks a check against the DNA. TRBV21-1 is shown as a pseudogene. This CDR3 comprises 15 residues. The CDR3 here is CASSTGGKAMIEQFF. The CDR3, as DNA: TGTGCCAGCAGCACAGGGGGCAAGGCGATGATCGAGCAGTTCTTC.